These 27 T cell receptor beta chains originate from one sample sequenced in a study of cytomegalovirus exposure and HLA in healthy donors. The PCR contained 60 Vbeta and 13 Jbeta primers. Data came from immunoSEQ multiplex PCR; TCRdb stores just in-frame clones and leaves some out. The repertoire holds 150,000 to 200,000 clones, with approximately 80% as singletons. The sequencing sample was made of PBMCs. These receptor sequences come from a boy younger than 10 in good health and CMV-seronegative.

The chain joins TRBV7-6 to TRBJ2-3, with TRBD2 identical over 7 bases. The CDR3 totals 14 residues. The V gene's germline CDR1 is SGHVS and CDR2 FNYEAQ. The J segment lost 1 base and the V segment lost 5 bases, leaving 3 bases of the junction unmatched. CDR3 in DNA: TGTGCCAGCAGCCTCACTAGCGGCACAGATACGCAGTATTTT. Amino acids: CASSLTSGTDTQYF.

The chain uses TRBV29-1 and TRBJ2-3, with D perhaps matching TRBD2 (5 bases). The CDR3 has 11 residues. The V gene's germline CDR1 is SQVTM and CDR2 ANQGSEA. V shed 7 bases and J shed 5 bases, with 10 bases lying between them. CDR3 residues: CSGLRGDTQYF. CDR3 coding DNA: TGCAGCGGTTTACGGGGAGATACGCAGTATTTT.

J is TRBJ2-5 and V is TRBV4-3, with TRBD1 as a possible D gene (5 bases). The CDR3 is 16 residues long. Germline loops: CDR1 LGHNA, CDR2 YSLEER. The ends were cut back, 2 bases at V and 0 bases at J, with 13 bases in the middle. The CDR3 DNA follows: TGCGCCAGCAGCCAAATTACAGGTCGGGACCAAGAGACCCAGTACTTC. It translates to CASSQITGRDQETQYF.

V and J are TRBV19 and TRBJ2-7, with D perhaps TRBD2 (5 bases). CDR1 is LNHDA and CDR2 is SQIVND in the germline V gene (reference sequence). V was trimmed by 4 bases and J by 5 bases, leaving 9 bases between them. The CDR3 runs 12 residues. The DNA for the CDR3 is TGTGCCAGTAGTAGATACGGGGACGAGCAGTACTTC. It translates to CASSRYGDEQYF.

This sequence joins TRBV5-8 and TRBJ1-5; D is undetermined. Trimming removed 0 bases from V and 2 bases from J, with 9 bases in between. Per the germline V gene, CDR1 is SGHTS and CDR2 is YDEGEE. The CDR3 is made up of 15 amino acids. CDR3 DNA: TGTGCCAGCAGCTTGGGGGTGGAGGGCAATCAGCCCCAGCATTTT. Protein product: CASSLGVEGNQPQHF. Combining the CDR3 with reference TRBV5-8 and TRBJ1-5 gives the whole variable domain EAGVTQSPTHLIKTRGQQATLRCSPISGHTSVYWYQQALGLGLQFLLWYDEGEERNRGNFPPRFSGRQFPNYSSELNVNALELEDSALYLCASSLGVEGNQPQHFGDGTRLSIL.

The rearrangement links TRBV29-1 to TRBJ2-4; possibly TRBD1 for D (6 bases). The CDR3 is 16 amino acids. Trimming removed 0 bases at V and 5 bases at J, with 17 bases between. Germline values: CDR1 SQVTM, CDR2 ANQGSEA. CDR3 coding DNA: TGCAGCGTTGAAGATGTGGGGGCCGGGAAAGAAAACATTCAGTACTTC. Protein sequence: CSVEDVGAGKENIQYF. Looking up the rest from reference TRBV29-1 and TRBJ2-4 gives the full variable domain: SAVISQKPSRDICQRGTSLTIQCQVDSQVTMMFWYRQQPGQSLTLIATANQGSEATYESGFVIDKFPISRPNLTFSTLTVSNMSPEDSSIYLCSVEDVGAGKENIQYFGAGTRLSVL.

This clone was seen a few times. The gene calls are TRBV10-3 and TRBJ1-2; D gene uncertain. Germline V gene lookup returns CDR1 ENHRY and CDR2 SYGVKD. Trimming pared 3 bases from V and 4 bases from J, leaving 12 bases between. The CDR3 length is 14 residues. CDR3 bases: TGTGCCATCAGTGAATGGGTAGAGGGCTATGGCTACACCTTC. As protein: CAISEWVEGYGYTF.

The rearrangement links TRBV7-9 to TRBJ2-1; unclear D gene. The CDR3 is 16 residues long. Germline loops: CDR1 SEHNR, CDR2 FQNEAQ (reference sequence). The V gene lost 5 bases and the J gene lost 3 bases, with 17 bases spanning the gap. Here the CDR3 reads CASSSPLLDIYNEQFF. As DNA, the CDR3 is TGTGCCAGCAGCAGCCCCCTTCTAGATATCTACAATGAGCAGTTCTTC.

The CDR3 here is CSASNTEAFF. Written as DNA, the CDR3 is TGCAGCGCTAGTAACACTGAAGCTTTCTTT. The chain recombines TRBV29-1 with TRBJ1-1, with unresolved D. The CDR3 length is 10 residues. Between the trimmed V and J ends, which lost 7 bases and 2 bases, there was a span of 5 bases. Germline values: CDR1 SQVTM, CDR2 ANQGSEA.

This clone is a singleton in its sample. J is TRBJ2-2 and V is TRBV25-1; the match to TRBD2 covers 11 bases. J was trimmed by 7 bases and V by 1 base; bases with no gene match: 8. The CDR3 loop spans 17 amino acids. From germline, CDR1 is MGHDK and CDR2 SYGVNS. The CDR3 DNA sequence: TGTGCCAGCAGTGAATTGGGGCTAGCGGGGGGCTACGGGGAGCTGTTTTTT. As protein: CASSELGLAGGYGELFF.

The chain employs TRBV5-1 and TRBJ2-7, with 13 bases matching TRBD2. This CDR3 contains 17 residues. Germline loops: CDR1 SGHRS, CDR2 YFSETQ. Unmatched junction bases numbered 6, after V lost 0 bases and J lost 3 bases. This CDR3 is CASSLGLAGGSGYEQYF. For the CDR3, the DNA is TGCGCCAGCAGCTTGGGACTAGCGGGGGGCTCTGGCTACGAGCAGTACTTC.

The chain is built from TRBV4-1 and TRBJ2-1; 8 nucleotides match TRBD2. J lost 10 bases, V lost 1 base, and 24 bases had no gene match. There are 20 residues in the CDR3. The V gene's germline CDR1 is MGHRA and CDR2 YSYEKL. CDR3 amino acids: CASSQVAAGAAPPYIAEQFF. As DNA, the CDR3 is TGCGCCAGCAGCCAAGTGGCAGCGGGGGCCGCGCCCCCCTATATAGCAGAGCAGTTCTTC.

The chain employs TRBV4-2 and TRBJ2-5; TRBD2 is a possible D gene (6 bases). The CDR3 totals 17 residues. The ends were cut back, 1 base at V and 1 base at J, with 16 bases in the middle. Germline CDR1 and CDR2: LGHNA and YNFKEQ. CDR3 nucleotides: TGTGCCAGCAGCCAAGGGAGGGTAGCGGCCTCCCAAGAGACCCAGTACTTC. Translation: CASSQGRVAASQETQYF.

The genes are TRBV5-5 and TRBJ2-3; TRBD2 matches at 8 bases. The junction had 1 base not matched to a gene; V was cut back by 0 bases and J by 1 base. Germline V gives CDR1 SGHKS, CDR2 YYEKEE (reference sequence). This CDR3 has 15 amino acids. The CDR3 is CASSLDSGGTDTQYF. CDR3 DNA: TGTGCCAGCAGCTTGGATAGCGGGGGCACAGATACGCAGTATTTT.

The chain couples TRBV14 to TRBJ2-7; the match to TRBD1 covers 8 bases. CDR1 is SGHDN and CDR2 is FVKESK in the germline V gene. This CDR3 is built from 15 residues. V shed 4 bases, J shed 2 bases, and the junction held 7 bases outside the gene matches. CDR3 protein: CASSPRTGSPYEQYF. The DNA of the CDR3 is TGTGCCAGCAGCCCACGGACAGGGTCCCCCTACGAGCAGTACTTC.

J is TRBJ1-1 and V is TRBV5-5; TRBD1 matches at 7 bases. The V gene end was trimmed by 4 bases and the J gene end by 8 bases; junction bases not matched to a gene: 14. The germline CDR1 and CDR2 sequences are SGHKS and YYEKEE (reference sequence). The CDR3 consists of 15 residues. CDR3 amino acids: CASSPMTGRWIEAFF. The CDR3 nucleotides read TGTGCCAGCAGCCCGATGACAGGGAGGTGGATCGAAGCTTTCTTT.

This rearrangement joins TRBV6-1 to TRBJ1-5, with D maybe TRBD1 (5 bases). V lost 1 base, J lost 3 bases, and 10 bases lay in between. This CDR3 region has 15 residues. Germline V lookup: CDR1 MNHNS, CDR2 SASEGT. The CDR3: CASSEDTGTNQPQHF. The CDR3 DNA follows: TGTGCCAGCAGTGAAGATACAGGAACCAATCAGCCCCAGCATTTT.

The CDR3 sequence: CASSFSGLAGVSYTGELFF. CDR3 DNA sequence: TGTGCCAGCAGCTTCTCCGGACTAGCGGGGGTATCATACACCGGGGAGCTGTTTTTT. The V and J genes are TRBV7-2 and TRBJ2-2; TRBD2 matches 13 bases. The junction had 10 bases not matched to a gene; V was cut back by 3 bases and J by 3 bases. From germline, CDR1 is SGHTA and CDR2 FQGNSA. The CDR3 loop spans 19 amino acids.

This chain connects TRBV5-1 to TRBJ1-2; D uncertain. Per germline, CDR1 SGHRS and CDR2 YFSETQ. The CDR3 length is 14 residues. Trimming stripped 0 bases from V and 5 bases from J, with 11 bases between. The CDR3 sequence: CASSLASDLYGYTF. CDR3 sequence (DNA): TGCGCCAGCAGCTTGGCATCGGACTTGTATGGCTACACCTTC.

The V call is TRBV4-2, the J call TRBJ1-2, with 9 bases lining up with TRBD1. Germline trimming cut 0 bases from V and 7 bases from J; bases unmatched to any gene: 6. The germline V gene has CDR1 LGHNA and CDR2 YNFKEQ. The CDR3 is 15 amino acids. DNA for the CDR3: TGTGCCAGCAGCCAAGAGTTACAGGGGGCTTTTGGCTACACCTTC. Amino acid sequence: CASSQELQGAFGYTF.

The chain carries TRBV2 and TRBJ1-3; D remains ambiguous. CDR3 length: 12 amino acids. V lost 8 bases to trimming and J lost 11 bases, with 16 bases between them. Germline CDR1 is SNHLY and CDR2 is FYNNEI. CDR3 bases: TGTGCCAGCCTCGGTTCGGGGATCCCCATATATTTT. Its protein product is CASLGSGIPIYF.

The chain is built from TRBV5-4 and TRBJ2-5, with a weak D call TRBD2 (5 bases). Germline V gene sequence: CDR1 SGHNT, CDR2 YYREEE (reference sequence). V shed 2 bases and J shed 0 bases, with 8 bases lying between them. The CDR3 has 14 amino acids. The CDR3 loop is CASSFGGDQETQYF. CDR3 in DNA: TGTGCCAGCAGCTTCGGAGGAGACCAAGAGACCCAGTACTTC.

The chain has TRBV4-2 and TRBJ2-1, with 10 bases lining up with TRBD2. The V segment lost 3 bases and the J segment 12 bases; nucleotides outside the gene matches: 17. Germline CDR1 is LGHNA and CDR2 is YNFKEQ. The CDR3 has 17 amino acids. Written as DNA, the CDR3 is TGTGCCAGCAGCCAGGCTATCGCTAGCGGGGGCCCCTTTCGGCAGTTCTTC. Encoded protein: CASSQAIASGGPFRQFF.

The rearrangement uses TRBV4-3 and TRBJ2-2; D gene ambiguous. This CDR3 contains 14 residues. CDR1 is LGHNA, CDR2 YSLEER, per germline. Trimming took off 1 base at V and 2 bases at J, with 5 bases between the two ends. The CDR3 spells CASSQGTNTGELFF. Written as DNA, the CDR3 is TGCGCCAGCAGCCAAGGTACAAACACCGGGGAGCTGTTTTTT.

The J gene is TRBJ1-3, the V gene TRBV18, with D hard to call. CDR1 is KGHSH, CDR2 LQKENI, per germline. This CDR3 is built from 17 residues. The germline V and J ends were trimmed by 4 bases and 4 bases, with 20 bases remaining between them. The CDR3 loop reads CASSRRHPGPSGNTIYF. The CDR3 region has the DNA TGTGCCAGCTCACGTCGACACCCCGGCCCGTCCGGAAACACCATATATTTT.

This clone was seen a few times. This chain joins TRBV6-5 and TRBJ2-7, with D maybe TRBD1 (6 bases). Trimming shortened V by 7 bases and J by 5 bases, and 18 bases separated the two germline ends. The length of the CDR3 is 14 residues. In germline, CDR1 is MNHEY, CDR2 SVGAGI. This CDR3 is CASTNRVSLHEQYF. CDR3 coding DNA: TGTGCCAGCACCAACAGGGTTAGTCTCCACGAGCAGTACTTC.

This rearrangement joins TRBV7-8 to TRBJ1-1; D is perhaps TRBD1 (6 bases). Germline-derived CDR1 and CDR2 are SGHVS and FQNEAQ. Trimming shortened V by 4 bases and J by 1 base, and 13 bases separated the two germline ends. CDR3 length equals 15 residues. The CDR3 loop reads CASSYLGASNTEAFF. The CDR3 nucleotides read TGTGCCAGCAGCTACCTGGGGGCCTCGAACACTGAAGCTTTCTTT.